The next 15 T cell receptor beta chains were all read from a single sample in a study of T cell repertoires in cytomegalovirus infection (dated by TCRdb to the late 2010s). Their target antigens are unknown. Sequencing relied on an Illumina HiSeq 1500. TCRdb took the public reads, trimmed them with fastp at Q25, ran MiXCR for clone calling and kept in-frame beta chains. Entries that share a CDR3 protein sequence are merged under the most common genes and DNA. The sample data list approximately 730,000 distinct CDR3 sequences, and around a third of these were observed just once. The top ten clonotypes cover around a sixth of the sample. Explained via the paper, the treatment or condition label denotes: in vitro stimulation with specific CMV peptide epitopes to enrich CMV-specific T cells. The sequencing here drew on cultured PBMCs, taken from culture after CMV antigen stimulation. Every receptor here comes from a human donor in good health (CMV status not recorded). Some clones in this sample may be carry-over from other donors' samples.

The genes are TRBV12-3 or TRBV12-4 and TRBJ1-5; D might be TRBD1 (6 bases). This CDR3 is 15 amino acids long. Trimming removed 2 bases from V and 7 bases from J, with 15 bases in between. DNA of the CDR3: TGTGCCAGCAGTTTATCCCAGGGGAGTGGCCAGCCCCAGCATTTT. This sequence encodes CASSLSQGSGQPQHF.

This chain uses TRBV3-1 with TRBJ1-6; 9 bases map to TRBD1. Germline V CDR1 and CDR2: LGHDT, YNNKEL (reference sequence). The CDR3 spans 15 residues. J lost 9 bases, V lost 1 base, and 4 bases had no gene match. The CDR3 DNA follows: TGTGCCAGCAGCCAAGTAGGGACAGGGTCTTCACCCCTCCACTTT. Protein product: CASSQVGTGSSPLHF.

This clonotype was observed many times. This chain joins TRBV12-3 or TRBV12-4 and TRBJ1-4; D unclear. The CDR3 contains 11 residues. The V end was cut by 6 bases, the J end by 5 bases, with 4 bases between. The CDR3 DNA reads TGTGCCAGCAGCCCGAATGAAAAACTGTTTTTT. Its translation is CASSPNEKLFF.

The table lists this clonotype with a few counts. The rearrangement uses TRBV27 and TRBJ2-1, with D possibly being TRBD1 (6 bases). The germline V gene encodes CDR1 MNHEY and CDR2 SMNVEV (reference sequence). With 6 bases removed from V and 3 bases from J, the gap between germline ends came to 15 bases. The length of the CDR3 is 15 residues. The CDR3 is CASSSDRKLYNEQFF. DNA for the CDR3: TGTGCCAGCAGCTCTGACAGGAAACTCTACAATGAGCAGTTCTTC.

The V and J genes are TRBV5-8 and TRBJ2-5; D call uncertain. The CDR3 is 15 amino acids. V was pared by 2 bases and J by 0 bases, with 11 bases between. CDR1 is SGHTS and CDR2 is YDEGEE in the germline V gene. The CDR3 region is CASSFFQQYQETQYF. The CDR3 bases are TGTGCCAGCAGCTTTTTTCAGCAGTACCAAGAGACCCAGTACTTC.

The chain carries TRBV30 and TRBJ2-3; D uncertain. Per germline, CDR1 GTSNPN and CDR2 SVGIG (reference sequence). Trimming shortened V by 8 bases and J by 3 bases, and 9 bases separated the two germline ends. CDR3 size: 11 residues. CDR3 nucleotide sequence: TGTGCCGGAACAACGACAGATACGCAGTATTTT. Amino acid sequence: CAGTTTDTQYF. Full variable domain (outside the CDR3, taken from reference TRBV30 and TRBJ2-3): SQTIHQWPATLVQPVGSPLSLECTVEGTSNPNLYWYRQAAGRGLQLLFYSVGIGQISSEVPQNLSASRPQDRQFILSSKKLLLSDSGFYLCAGTTTDTQYFGPGTRLTVL.

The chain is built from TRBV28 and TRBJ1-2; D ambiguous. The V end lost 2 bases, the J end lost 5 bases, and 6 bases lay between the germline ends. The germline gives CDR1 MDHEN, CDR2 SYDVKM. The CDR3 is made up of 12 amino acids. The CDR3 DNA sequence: TGTGCCAGCAGTTTAATGGGGTATGGCTACACCTTC. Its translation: CASSLMGYGYTF.

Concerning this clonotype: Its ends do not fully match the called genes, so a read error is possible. CDR3 protein: CASSLRGIDTGELFF. The CDR3, as DNA: TGTGCCAGCAGCTTAAGGGGCATTGACACCGGGGAGTTGTTTTTT. The J gene is TRBJ2-2, the V gene TRBV7-2; D possibly matches TRBD1 or TRBD2 (5 bases each). There are 15 residues in the CDR3. Germline V gene sequence: CDR1 SGHTA, CDR2 FQGNSA.

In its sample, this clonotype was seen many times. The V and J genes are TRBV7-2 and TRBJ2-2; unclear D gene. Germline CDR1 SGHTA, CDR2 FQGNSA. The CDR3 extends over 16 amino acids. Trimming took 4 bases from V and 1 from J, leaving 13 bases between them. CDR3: CASSSWVRLNTGELFF. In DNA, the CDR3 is TGTGCCAGCAGCTCATGGGTGCGCCTGAACACCGGGGAGCTGTTTTTT.

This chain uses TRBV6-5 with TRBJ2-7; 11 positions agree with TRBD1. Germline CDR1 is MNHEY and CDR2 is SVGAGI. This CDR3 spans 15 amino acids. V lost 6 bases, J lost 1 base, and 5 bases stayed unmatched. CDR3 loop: CASSQGQGASYEQYF. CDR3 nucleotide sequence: TGTGCCAGCAGCCAAGGACAGGGGGCGTCCTACGAGCAGTACTTC.

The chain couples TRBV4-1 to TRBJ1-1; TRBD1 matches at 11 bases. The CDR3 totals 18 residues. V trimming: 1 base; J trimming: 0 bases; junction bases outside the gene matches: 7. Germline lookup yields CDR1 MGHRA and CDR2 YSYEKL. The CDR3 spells CASSQGVGTGGLNTEAFF. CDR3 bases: TGCGCCAGCAGCCAAGGGGTGGGGACAGGGGGTCTGAACACTGAAGCTTTCTTT.

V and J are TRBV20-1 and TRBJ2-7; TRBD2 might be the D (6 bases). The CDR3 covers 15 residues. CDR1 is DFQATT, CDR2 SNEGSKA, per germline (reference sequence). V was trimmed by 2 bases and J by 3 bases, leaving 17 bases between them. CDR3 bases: TGCAGTGCTAGACTACCTACTAGCCCCTTCTACGAGCAGTACTTC. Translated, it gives CSARLPTSPFYEQYF.

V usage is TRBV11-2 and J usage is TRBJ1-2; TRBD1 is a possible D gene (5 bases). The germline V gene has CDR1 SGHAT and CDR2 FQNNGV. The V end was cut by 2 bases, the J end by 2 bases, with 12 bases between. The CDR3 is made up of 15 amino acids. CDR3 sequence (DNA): TGTGCCAGCAGCTTATTTGGAGGGGCCAACTATGGCTACACCTTC. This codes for CASSLFGGANYGYTF.

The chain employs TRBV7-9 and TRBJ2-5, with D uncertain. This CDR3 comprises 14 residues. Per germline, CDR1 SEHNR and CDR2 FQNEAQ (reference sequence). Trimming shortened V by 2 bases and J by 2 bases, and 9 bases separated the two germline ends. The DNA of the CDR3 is TGTGCCAGCAGCTTAAATGCCCTACAAGAGACCCAGTACTTC. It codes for CASSLNALQETQYF.

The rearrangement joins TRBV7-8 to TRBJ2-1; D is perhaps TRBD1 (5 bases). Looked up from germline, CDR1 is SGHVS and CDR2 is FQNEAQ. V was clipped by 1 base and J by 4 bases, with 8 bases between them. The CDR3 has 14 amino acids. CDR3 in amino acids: CASSLGQRYNEQFF. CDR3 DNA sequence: TGTGCCAGCAGCTTAGGACAGAGGTACAATGAGCAGTTCTTC. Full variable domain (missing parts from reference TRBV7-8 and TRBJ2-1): GAGVSQSPRYKVAKRGQDVALRCDPISGHVSLFWYQQALGQGPEFLTYFQNEAQLDKSGLPSDRFFAERPEGSVSTLKIQRTQQEDSAVYLCASSLGQRYNEQFFGPGTRLTVL.